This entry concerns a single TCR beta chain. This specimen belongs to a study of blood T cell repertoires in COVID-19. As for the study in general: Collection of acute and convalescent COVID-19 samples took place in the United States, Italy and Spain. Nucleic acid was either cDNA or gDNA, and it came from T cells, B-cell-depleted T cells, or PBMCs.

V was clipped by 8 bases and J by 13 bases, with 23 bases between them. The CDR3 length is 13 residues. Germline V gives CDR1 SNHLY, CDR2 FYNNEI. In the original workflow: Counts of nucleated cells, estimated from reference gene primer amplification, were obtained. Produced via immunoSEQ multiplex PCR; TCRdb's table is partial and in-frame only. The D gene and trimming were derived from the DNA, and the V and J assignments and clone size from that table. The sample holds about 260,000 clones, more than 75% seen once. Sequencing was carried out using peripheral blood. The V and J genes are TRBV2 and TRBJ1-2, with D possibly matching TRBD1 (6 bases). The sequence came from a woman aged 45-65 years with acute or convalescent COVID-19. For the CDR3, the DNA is TGTGCCAGCTCGGGACAAGATCCCTCTATGACCACCTTC. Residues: CASSGQDPSMTTF.